Below are 12 T cell receptor beta chains sequenced from a single sample in a study of blood T cell repertoires in COVID-19. Here immunoSEQ multiplex PCR was the method, and the copy in TCRdb shows in-frame clones only, minus some. The data show a few hundred thousand clones, with roughly 85% seen just once and about 4.3% held by the top ten. Sequenced material: PBMCs or T cells enriched from blood (not recorded which). The origin of the receptors is a woman in her 30s who had recovered from COVID-19.

V and J are TRBV7-2 and TRBJ2-1; 9 bases fit TRBD1. This CDR3 comprises 15 residues. V lost 2 bases and J lost 8; bases outside the gene matches: 7. Germline CDR1 reads SGHTA; CDR2 reads FQGNSA. The DNA for the CDR3 is TGTGCCAGCAGCTTATACAGGGGGCTGGGCGATGAGCAGTTCTTC. It specifies CASSLYRGLGDEQFF.

The chain carries TRBV3-1 (or the pseudogene TRBV3-2) and TRBJ1-4, with D perhaps TRBD1 (5 bases). Germline CDR1 is LGHDT and CDR2 is YNNKEL (reference sequence). V was clipped by 4 bases and J by 3 bases, with 18 bases between them. The CDR3 covers 17 residues. CDR3 loop: CASSLRRGAGANEKLFF. CDR3 nucleotides: TGTGCCAGCAGCCTACGGAGGGGAGCGGGGGCTAATGAAAAACTGTTTTTT.

The chain is built from TRBV5-6 and TRBJ2-5, with TRBD1 matching over 7 bases. The V segment lost 4 bases and the J segment 2 bases; nucleotides outside the gene matches: 5. Germline values: CDR1 SGHDT, CDR2 YYEEEE. The CDR3 is made up of 14 amino acids. This chain's CDR3 is CASSPRDRQETQYF. CDR3 bases: TGTGCCAGCAGCCCCAGGGACAGACAAGAGACCCAGTACTTC.

The chain uses TRBV10-3 and TRBJ2-5; a possible D gene is TRBD1 (7 bases). Germline loops: CDR1 ENHRY, CDR2 SYGVKD. Between the trimmed V and J ends, which lost 3 bases and 4 bases, there was a span of 12 bases. CDR3 size: 14 residues. The CDR3 region is CAISEGGGGETQYF. DNA for the CDR3: TGTGCCATCAGTGAAGGAGGGGGCGGAGAGACCCAGTACTTC.

The CDR3 sequence is CASSLQGAYNSPLHF. CDR3 DNA sequence: TGTGCCAGCAGCTTACAGGGGGCCTATAATTCACCCCTCCACTTT. This chain connects TRBV7-9 to TRBJ1-6; 7 bases match TRBD1. The trim removed 2 bases at V and 2 bases at J, leaving 0 bases unmatched. Germline CDR1 reads SEHNR; CDR2 reads FQNEAQ (reference sequence). The CDR3 sequence is 15 residues long. Full variable domain (rest looked up from reference TRBV7-9 and TRBJ1-6): DTGVSQNPRHKITKRGQNVTFRCDPISEHNRLYWYRQTLGQGPEFLTYFQNEAQLEKSRLLSDRFSAERPKGSFSTLEIQRTEQGDSAMYLCASSLQGAYNSPLHFGNGTRLTVT.

This chain connects TRBV27 to TRBJ1-1; tentatively, D is TRBD1 (5 bases). Trimming shortened V by 5 bases and J by 1 base, and 11 bases separated the two germline ends. Looked up from germline, CDR1 is MNHEY and CDR2 is SMNVEV (reference sequence). CDR3 length equals 14 residues. CDR3: CASSPPTGNTEAFF. CDR3 nucleotides: TGTGCCAGCAGTCCCCCCACAGGGAACACTGAAGCTTTCTTT.

V gene TRBV7-8 combines with J gene TRBJ2-5; possible D gene TRBD2, 5 bases. CDR1 and CDR2 from the germline V gene are SGHVS and FQNEAQ. The length of the CDR3 is 14 residues. V shed 9 bases and J shed 1 base, with 15 bases lying between them. CDR3 sequence reads: CASLRAPRQETQYF. The DNA of the CDR3 is TGTGCCAGTCTGAGGGCCCCACGCCAAGAGACCCAGTACTTC.

This clone was seen once. Here the CDR3 reads CASSTGRNTGELFF. CDR3 DNA: TGTGCCAGTAGTACAGGGCGGAACACCGGGGAGCTGTTTTTT. The chain recombines TRBV19 with TRBJ2-2; D perhaps matches TRBD1 (5 bases). The germline V gene encodes CDR1 LNHDA and CDR2 SQIVND (reference sequence). CDR3 length: 14 amino acids. V was shortened by 4 bases and J by 1 base, with 7 bases between the two germline ends.

V is TRBV5-6 and J is TRBJ1-1; the D is unclear. Trimming left V 3 bases short and J 0 bases short, with 15 bases between. Germline V gene data show CDR1 as SGHDT and CDR2 as YYEEEE. The CDR3 loop spans 16 amino acids. CDR3 in DNA: TGTGCCAGCAGCTCGGCGCGGGTAGGGATGAACACTGAAGCTTTCTTT. It yields the protein CASSSARVGMNTEAFF.

This chain connects TRBV29-1 to TRBJ2-1; maybe TRBD2 (5 bases). CDR3 length equals 15 residues. V shed 1 base and J shed 2 bases, with 12 bases lying between them. From germline, CDR1 is SQVTM and CDR2 ANQGSEA. CDR3 protein: CSVEARLPAYNEQFF. The CDR3 bases are TGCAGCGTTGAAGCTAGACTACCCGCCTACAATGAGCAGTTCTTC.

This rearrangement joins TRBV29-1 to TRBJ2-3, with 7 nucleotides matching TRBD2. With 0 bases clipped from V and 5 bases from J, the junction kept 11 bases outside the gene matches. This CDR3 comprises 16 residues. Germline V gene lookup returns CDR1 SQVTM and CDR2 ANQGSEA. CDR3 residues: CSVEDPLRGGVDTQYF. The CDR3 nucleotides are TGCAGCGTTGAAGATCCTCTTCGCGGGGGAGTAGATACGCAGTATTTT.

The V gene is TRBV2, the J gene TRBJ2-3, with 10 positions matching TRBD2. The CDR3 covers 12 residues. The germline V gene has CDR1 SNHLY and CDR2 FYNNEI. With V trimmed by 3 bases and J by 11 bases, 2 bases remained unmatched. The CDR3 is CASSEERGGQYF. In DNA, the CDR3 is TGTGCCAGCAGTGAGGAGCGGGGGGGGCAGTATTTT.